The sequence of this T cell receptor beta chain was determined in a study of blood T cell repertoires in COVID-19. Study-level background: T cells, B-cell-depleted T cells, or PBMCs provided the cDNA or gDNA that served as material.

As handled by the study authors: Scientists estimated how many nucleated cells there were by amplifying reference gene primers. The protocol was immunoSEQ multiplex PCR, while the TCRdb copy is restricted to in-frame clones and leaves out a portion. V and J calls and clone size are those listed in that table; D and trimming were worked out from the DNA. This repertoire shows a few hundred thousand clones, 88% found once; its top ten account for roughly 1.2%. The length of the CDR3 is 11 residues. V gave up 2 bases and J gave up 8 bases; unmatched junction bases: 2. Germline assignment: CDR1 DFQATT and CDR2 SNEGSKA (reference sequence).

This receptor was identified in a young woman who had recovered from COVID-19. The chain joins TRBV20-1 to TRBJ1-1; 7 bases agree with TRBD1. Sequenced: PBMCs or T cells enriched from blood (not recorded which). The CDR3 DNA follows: TGCAGTGCTAGAACGACAGGGGAAGCTTTCTTT. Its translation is CSARTTGEAFF.